This TCR beta chain was sequenced for a study of regulatory T cells in long-lasting Graves disease. About the research overall: Antithyroid drug intake by newly diagnosed Graves' patients had lasted under 3 months.

Building of the TCR beta libraries involved iRepertoire HTBI primers and Arm-PCR of CDR3 regions. TCRdb reprocessed the multiplex PCR reads via MiXCR and lists one record per CDR3 protein. The sample includes approximately 480,000 distinct CDR3 sequences, under 20% of them seen just once. On this clonotype: Its antigen remains unknown.

Regarding the study as a whole: Accuracy could have been hurt by small sample size. Persistent disease preferred TRBV28, TRBJ1-2 and TRBJ2-5; new disease, TRBV20-1 and TRBJ2-1.

Germline CDR1 reads MNHEY; CDR2 reads SMNVEV (reference sequence). V shed 9 bases and J shed 0 bases, with 15 bases lying between them. The CDR3 length is 14 residues. The time point was: newly diagnosed GD, antithyroid drugs for less than 3 months. The authors made the TCR library using RNA they extracted from PBMCs. The sample also formed part of further work on T cells in Graves' hyperthyroidism and ophthalmopathy. According to that study: Patients with uncontrolled infections, other autoimmune diseases, pregnancy or lactation were excluded.

The chain recombines TRBV27 with TRBJ2-7; perhaps TRBD1 as D (5 bases). The sequencing here drew on peripheral blood mononuclear cells (PBMCs), taken at new diagnosis, from a patient treated with antithyroid drugs. The source of this sequence is a man in his forties with Graves disease. The CDR3 reads CASRGRDGSYEQYF. CDR3 DNA sequence: TGTGCCAGTAGGGGCCGCGATGGCTCCTACGAGCAGTACTTC.